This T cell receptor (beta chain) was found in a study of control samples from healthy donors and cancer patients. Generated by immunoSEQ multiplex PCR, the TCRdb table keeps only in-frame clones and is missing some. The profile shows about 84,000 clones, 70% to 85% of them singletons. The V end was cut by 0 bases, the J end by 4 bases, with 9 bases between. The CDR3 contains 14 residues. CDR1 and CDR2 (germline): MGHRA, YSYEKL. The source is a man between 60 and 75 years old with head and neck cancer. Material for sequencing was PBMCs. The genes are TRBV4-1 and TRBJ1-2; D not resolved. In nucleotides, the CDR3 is TGCGCCAGCAGCCAAGAAGCAGTGAGCTATGGCTACACCTTC. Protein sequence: CASSQEAVSYGYTF.